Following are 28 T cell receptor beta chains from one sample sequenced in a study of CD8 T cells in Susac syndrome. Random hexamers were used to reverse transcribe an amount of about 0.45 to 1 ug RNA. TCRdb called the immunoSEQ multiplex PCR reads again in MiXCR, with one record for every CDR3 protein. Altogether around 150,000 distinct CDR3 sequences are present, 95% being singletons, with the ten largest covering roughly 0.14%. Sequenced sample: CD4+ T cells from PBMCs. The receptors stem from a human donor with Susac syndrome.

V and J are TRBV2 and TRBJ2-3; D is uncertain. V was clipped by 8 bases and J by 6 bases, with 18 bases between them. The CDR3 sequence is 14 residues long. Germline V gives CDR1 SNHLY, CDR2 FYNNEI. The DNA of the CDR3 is TGTGCCAGCTACCGCGTGGCAGGTTCCGATACGCAGTATTTT. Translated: CASYRVAGSDTQYF.

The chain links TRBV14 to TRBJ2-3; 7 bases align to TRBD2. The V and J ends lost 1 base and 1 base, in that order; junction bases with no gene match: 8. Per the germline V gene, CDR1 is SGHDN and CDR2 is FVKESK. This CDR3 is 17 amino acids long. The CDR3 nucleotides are TGTGCCAGCAGCCAAGGTCTACTAGCGTTCGGCACAGATACGCAGTATTTT. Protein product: CASSQGLLAFGTDTQYF. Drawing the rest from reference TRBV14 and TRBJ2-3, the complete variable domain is EAGVTQFPSHSVIEKGQTVTLRCDPISGHDNLYWYRRVMGKEIKFLLHFVKESKQDESGMPNNRFLAERTGGTYSTLKVQPAELEDSGVYFCASSQGLLAFGTDTQYFGPGTRLTVL.

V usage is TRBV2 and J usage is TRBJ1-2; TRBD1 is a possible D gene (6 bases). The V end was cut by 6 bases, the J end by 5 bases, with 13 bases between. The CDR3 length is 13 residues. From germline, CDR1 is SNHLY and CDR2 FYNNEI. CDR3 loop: CASRGDIGYGYTF. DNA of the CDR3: TGTGCCAGCAGGGGGGACATCGGGTATGGCTACACCTTC.

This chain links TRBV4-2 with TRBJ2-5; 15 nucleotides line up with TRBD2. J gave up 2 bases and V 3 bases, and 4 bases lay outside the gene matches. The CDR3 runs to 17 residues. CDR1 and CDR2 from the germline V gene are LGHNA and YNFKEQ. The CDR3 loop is CASSQGLAGGLQETQYF. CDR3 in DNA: TGTGCCAGCAGCCAGGGACTAGCGGGAGGCCTACAAGAGACCCAGTACTTC.

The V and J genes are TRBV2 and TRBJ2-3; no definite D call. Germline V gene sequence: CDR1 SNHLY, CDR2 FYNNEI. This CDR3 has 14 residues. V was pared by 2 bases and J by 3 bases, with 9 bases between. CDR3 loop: CASSEFLGTDTQYF. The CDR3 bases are TGTGCCAGCAGTGAATTTTTGGGGACAGATACGCAGTATTTT.

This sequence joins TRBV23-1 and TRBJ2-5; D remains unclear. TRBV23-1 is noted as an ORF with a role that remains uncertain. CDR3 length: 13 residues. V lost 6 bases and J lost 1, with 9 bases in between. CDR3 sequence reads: CASRRRTQETQYF. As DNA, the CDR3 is TGCGCCAGCAGAAGACGGACCCAAGAGACCCAGTACTTC.

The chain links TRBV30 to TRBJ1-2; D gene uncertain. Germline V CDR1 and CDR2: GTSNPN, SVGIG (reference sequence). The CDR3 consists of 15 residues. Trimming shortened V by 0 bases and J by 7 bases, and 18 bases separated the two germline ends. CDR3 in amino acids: CAWSVRGISFLGYTF. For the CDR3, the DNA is TGTGCCTGGAGTGTACGTGGGATCTCCTTCCTTGGCTACACCTTC.

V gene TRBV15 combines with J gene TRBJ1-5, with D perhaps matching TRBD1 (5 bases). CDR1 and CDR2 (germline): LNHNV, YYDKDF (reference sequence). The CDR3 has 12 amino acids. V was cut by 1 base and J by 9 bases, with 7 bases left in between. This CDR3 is CATSRAGGPQHF. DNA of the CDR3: TGTGCCACCAGCAGAGCGGGGGGGCCCCAGCATTTT.

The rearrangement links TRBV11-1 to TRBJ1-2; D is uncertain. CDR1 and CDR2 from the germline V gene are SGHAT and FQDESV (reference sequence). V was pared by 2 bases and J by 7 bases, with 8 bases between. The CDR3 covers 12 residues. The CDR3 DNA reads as TGTGCCAGCAGCTTATCCGGTGCTGGCTACACCTTC. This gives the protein CASSLSGAGYTF.

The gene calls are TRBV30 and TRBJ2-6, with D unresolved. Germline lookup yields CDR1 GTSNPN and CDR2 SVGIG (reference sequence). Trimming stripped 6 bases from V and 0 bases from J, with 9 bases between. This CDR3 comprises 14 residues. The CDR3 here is CACLRFSGANVLTF. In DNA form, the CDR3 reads TGTGCCTGCCTTCGGTTCTCTGGGGCCAACGTCCTGACTTTC.

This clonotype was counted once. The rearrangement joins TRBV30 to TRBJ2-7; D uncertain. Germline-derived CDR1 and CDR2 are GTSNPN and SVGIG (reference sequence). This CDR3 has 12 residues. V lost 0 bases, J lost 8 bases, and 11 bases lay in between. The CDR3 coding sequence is TGTGCCTGGAGTGTAACGCCAGGCCAGCAGTACTTC. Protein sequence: CAWSVTPGQQYF.

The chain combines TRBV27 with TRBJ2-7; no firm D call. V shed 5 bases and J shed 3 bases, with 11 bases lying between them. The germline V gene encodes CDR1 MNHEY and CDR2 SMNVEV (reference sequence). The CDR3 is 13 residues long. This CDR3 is CASSIRTGYEQYF. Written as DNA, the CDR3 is TGTGCCAGCAGTATACGGACGGGCTACGAGCAGTACTTC.

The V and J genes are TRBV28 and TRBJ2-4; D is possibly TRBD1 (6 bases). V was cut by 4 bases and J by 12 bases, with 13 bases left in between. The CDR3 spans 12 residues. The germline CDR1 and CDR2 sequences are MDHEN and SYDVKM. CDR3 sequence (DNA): TGTGCCAGCAGTTGGGGAAGGACAGCTCAGTACTTC. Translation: CASSWGRTAQYF.

The chain's CDR3 is CAWSVQITNYGYTF. CDR3 nucleotides: TGTGCCTGGAGTGTACAGATTACTAACTATGGCTACACCTTC. The chain carries TRBV30 and TRBJ1-2; D gene uncertain. This CDR3 has 14 residues. Looked up from germline, CDR1 is GTSNPN and CDR2 is SVGIG (reference sequence). Deletions cut 0 bases from V and 0 bases from J, with 8 bases between. Complete variable domain (other parts from reference TRBV30 and TRBJ1-2): SQTIHQWPATLVQPVGSPLSLECTVEGTSNPNLYWYRQAAGRGLQLLFYSVGIGQISSEVPQNLSASRPQDRQFILSSKKLLLSDSGFYLCAWSVQITNYGYTFGSGTRLTVV.

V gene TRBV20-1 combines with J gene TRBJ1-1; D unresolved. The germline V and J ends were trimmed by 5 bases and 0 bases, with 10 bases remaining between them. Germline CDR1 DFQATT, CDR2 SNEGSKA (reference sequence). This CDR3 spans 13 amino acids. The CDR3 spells CSAREDVNTEAFF. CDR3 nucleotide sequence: TGCAGTGCTCGGGAGGACGTGAACACTGAAGCTTTCTTT.

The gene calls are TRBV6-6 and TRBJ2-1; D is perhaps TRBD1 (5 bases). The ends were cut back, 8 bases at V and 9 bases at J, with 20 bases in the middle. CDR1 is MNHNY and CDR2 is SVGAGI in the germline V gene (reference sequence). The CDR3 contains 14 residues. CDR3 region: CASSFDRVVAEQFF. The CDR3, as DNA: TGTGCCAGCTCTTTTGACAGAGTCGTCGCTGAGCAGTTCTTC.

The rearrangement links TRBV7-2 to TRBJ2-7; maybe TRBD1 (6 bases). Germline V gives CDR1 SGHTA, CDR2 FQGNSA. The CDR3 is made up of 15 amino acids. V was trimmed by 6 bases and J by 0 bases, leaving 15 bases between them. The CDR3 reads CASSSRGRGSYEQYF. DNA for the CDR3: TGTGCCAGCAGTTCCAGGGGCCGAGGCTCCTACGAGCAGTACTTC.

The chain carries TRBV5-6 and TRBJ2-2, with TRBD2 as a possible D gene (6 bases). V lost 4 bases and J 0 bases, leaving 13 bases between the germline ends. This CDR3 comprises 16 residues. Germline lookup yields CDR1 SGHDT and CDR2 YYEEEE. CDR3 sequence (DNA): TGTGCCAGCAGCAGGGCCGGGGGAACGAACACCGGGGAGCTGTTTTTT. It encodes CASSRAGGTNTGELFF. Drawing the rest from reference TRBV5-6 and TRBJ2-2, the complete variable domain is DAGVTQSPTHLIKTRGQQVTLRCSPKSGHDTVSWYQQALGQGPQFIFQYYEEEERQRGNFPDRFSGHQFPNYSSELNVNALLLGDSALYLCASSRAGGTNTGELFFGEGSRLTVL.

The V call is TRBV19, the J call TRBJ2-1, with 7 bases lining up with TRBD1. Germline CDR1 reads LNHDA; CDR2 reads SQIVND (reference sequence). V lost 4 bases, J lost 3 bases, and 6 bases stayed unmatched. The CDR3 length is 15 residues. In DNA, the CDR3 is TGTGCCAGTAGTAATACAGGGGATATCTACAATGAGCAGTTCTTC. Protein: CASSNTGDIYNEQFF. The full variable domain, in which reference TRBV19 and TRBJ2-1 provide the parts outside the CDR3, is DGGITQSPKYLFRKEGQNVTLSCEQNLNHDAMYWYRQDPGQGLRLIYYSQIVNDFQKGDIAEGYSVSREKKESFPLTVTSAQKNPTAFYLCASSNTGDIYNEQFFGPGTRLTVL.

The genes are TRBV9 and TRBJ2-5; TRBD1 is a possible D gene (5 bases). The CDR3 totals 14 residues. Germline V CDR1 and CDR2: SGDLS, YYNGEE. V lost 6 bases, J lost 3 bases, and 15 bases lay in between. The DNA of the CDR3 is TGTGCCAGCAACACAGACAGATGGGAAGAGACCCAGTACTTC. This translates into CASNTDRWEETQYF.

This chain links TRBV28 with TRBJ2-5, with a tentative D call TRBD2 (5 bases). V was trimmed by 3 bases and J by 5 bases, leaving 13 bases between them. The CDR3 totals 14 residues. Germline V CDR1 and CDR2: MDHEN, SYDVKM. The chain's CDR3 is CASSLPGGRETQYF. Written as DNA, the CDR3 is TGTGCCAGCAGTTTGCCGGGCGGGCGGGAGACCCAGTACTTC.

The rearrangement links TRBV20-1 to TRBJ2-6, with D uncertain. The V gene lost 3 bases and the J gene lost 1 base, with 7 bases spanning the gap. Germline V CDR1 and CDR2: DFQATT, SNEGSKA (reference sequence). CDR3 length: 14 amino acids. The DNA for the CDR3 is TGCAGTGCTAGTGCCGATTCTGGGGCCAACGTCCTGACTTTC. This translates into CSASADSGANVLTF.

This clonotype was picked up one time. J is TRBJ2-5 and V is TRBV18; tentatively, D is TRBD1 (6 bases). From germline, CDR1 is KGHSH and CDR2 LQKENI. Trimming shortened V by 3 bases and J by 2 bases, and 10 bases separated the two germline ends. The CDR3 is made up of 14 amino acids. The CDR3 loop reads CASSPDRRQETQYF. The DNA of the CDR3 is TGTGCCAGCTCACCCGACAGGAGGCAAGAGACCCAGTACTTC.

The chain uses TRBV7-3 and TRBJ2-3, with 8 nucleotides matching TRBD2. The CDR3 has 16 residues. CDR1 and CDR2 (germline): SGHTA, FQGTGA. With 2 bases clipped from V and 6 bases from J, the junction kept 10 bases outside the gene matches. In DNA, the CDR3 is TGTGCCAGCAGCTTAGACGGGGGGGCCGGGATGGATACGCAGTATTTT. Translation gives CASSLDGGAGMDTQYF. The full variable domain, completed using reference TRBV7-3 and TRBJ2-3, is GAGVSQTPSNKVTEKGKYVELRCDPISGHTALYWYRQSLGQGPEFLIYFQGTGAADDSGLPNDRFFAVRPEGSVSTLKIQRTERGDSAVYLCASSLDGGAGMDTQYFGPGTRLTVL.

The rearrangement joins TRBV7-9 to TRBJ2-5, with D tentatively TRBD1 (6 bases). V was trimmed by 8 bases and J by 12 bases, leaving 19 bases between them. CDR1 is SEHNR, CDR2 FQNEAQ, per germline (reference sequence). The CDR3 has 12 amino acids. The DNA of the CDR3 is TGTGCCAGCTCCCGGGGACAAACAAGGGAGTACTTC. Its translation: CASSRGQTREYF.

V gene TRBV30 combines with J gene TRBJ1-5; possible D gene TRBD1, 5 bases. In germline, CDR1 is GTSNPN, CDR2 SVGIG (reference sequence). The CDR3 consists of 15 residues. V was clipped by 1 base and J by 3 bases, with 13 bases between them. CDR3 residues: CAWSEAGNPNQPQHF. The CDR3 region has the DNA TGTGCCTGGAGTGAAGCAGGGAACCCCAATCAGCCCCAGCATTTT.

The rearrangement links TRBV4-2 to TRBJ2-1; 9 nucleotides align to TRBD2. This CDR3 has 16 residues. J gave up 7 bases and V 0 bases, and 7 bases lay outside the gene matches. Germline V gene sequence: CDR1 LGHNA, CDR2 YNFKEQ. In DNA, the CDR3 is TGTGCCAGCAGCCAAGAGGCTAGCGGGATAGGGAATGAGCAGTTCTTC. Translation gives CASSQEASGIGNEQFF.

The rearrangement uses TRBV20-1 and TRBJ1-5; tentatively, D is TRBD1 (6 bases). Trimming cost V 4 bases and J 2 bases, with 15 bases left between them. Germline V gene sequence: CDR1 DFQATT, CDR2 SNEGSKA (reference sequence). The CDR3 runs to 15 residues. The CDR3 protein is CSATWAGEGNQPQHF. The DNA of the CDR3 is TGCAGTGCTACCTGGGCAGGGGAAGGCAATCAGCCCCAGCATTTT.